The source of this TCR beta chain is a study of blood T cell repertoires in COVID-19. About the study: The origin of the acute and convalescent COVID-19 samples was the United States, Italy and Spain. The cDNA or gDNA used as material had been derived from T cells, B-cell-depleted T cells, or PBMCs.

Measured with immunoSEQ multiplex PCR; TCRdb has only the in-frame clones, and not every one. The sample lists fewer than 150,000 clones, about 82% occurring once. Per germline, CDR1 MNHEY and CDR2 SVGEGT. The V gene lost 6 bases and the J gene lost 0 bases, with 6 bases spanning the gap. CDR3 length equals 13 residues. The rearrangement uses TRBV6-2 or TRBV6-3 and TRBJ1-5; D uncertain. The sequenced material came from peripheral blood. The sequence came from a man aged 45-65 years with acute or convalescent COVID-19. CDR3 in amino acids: CASSIISNQPQHF. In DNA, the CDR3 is TGTGCCAGCAGCATAATTAGCAATCAGCCCCAGCATTTT.